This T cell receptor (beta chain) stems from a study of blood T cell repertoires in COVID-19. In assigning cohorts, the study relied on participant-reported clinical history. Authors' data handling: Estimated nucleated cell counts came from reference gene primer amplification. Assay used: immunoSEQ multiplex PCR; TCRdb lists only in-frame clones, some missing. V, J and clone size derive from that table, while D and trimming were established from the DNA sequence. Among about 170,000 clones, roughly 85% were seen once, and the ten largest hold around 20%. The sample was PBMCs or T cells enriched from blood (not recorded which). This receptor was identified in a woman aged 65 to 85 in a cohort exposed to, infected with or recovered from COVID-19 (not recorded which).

The CDR3 loop reads CASSLEGGFQPQHF. In nucleotides, the CDR3 is TGCGCCAGCAGCTTGGAGGGGGGGTTTCAGCCCCAGCATTTT. The V and J genes are TRBV5-1 and TRBJ1-5; D is perhaps TRBD1 (6 bases). The V and J ends lost 0 bases and 6 bases respectively, with 10 bases between them. The length of the CDR3 is 14 residues. The germline V gene has CDR1 SGHRS and CDR2 YFSETQ.